This T cell receptor beta chain was retrieved from a study of kidney transplant recipient with SARS-CoV-2 infection. This clonotype has a single count. This clone may be a read error of a much larger clone one base away. TCRdb reprocessed the reads with MiXCR, giving one entry per CDR3 protein. The sample yields 200,000 to 300,000 distinct CDR3 sequences, under 35% seen once. The ends were cut back, 8 bases at V and 5 bases at J, with 27 bases in the middle. Germline CDR1 LGHDT, CDR2 YNNKEL (reference sequence). CDR3 length: 18 residues. The sequencing here drew on a blood sample, taken at baseline and between days 110 and 120 from a kidney transplant recipient. The sequence came from a male patient between 25 and 40 years old who had COVID-19 and was a kidney transplant recipient. The T cells may partly be graft donor cells. The chain recombines TRBV3-1 with TRBJ2-2; no reliable D call. The CDR3, as DNA: TGTGCCAGCGGCCCGCAGAGTCCCATTTCAGGCTTGACCGGGGAGCTGTTTTTT. Its translation is CASGPQSPISGLTGELFF.